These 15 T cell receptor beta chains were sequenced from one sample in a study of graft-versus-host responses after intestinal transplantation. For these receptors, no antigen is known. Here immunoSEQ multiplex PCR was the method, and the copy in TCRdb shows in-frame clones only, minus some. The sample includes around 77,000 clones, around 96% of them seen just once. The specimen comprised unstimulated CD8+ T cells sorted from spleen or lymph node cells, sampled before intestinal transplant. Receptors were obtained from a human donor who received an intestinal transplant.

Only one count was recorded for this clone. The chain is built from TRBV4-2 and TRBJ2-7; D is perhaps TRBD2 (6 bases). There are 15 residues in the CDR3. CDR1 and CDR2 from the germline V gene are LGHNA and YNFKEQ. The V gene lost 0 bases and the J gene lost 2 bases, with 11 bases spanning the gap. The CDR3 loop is CASSQEASVTYEQYF. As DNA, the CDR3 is TGTGCCAGCAGCCAAGAAGCTAGCGTAACCTACGAGCAGTACTTC.

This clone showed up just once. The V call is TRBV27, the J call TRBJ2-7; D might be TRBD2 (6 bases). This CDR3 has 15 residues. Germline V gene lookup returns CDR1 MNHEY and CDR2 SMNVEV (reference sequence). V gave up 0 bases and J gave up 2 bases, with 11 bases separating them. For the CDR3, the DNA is TGTGCCAGCAGTTTATCGGGACTCTCCCCCTACGAGCAGTACTTC. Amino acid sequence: CASSLSGLSPYEQYF.

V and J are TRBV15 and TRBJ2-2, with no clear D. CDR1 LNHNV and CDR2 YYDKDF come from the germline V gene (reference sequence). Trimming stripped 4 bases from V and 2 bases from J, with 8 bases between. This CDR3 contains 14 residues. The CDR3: CATSTTVNTGELFF. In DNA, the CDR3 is TGTGCCACCAGCACCACAGTAAACACCGGGGAGCTGTTTTTT.

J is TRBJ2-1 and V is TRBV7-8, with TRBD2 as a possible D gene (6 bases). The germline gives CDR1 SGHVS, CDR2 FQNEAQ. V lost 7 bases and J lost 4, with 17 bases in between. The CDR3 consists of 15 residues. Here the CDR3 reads CASTRGGEVYNEQFF. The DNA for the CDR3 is TGTGCCAGCACCCGTGGAGGGGAGGTTTACAATGAGCAGTTCTTC. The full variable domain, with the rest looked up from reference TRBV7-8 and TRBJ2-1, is GAGVSQSPRYKVAKRGQDVALRCDPISGHVSLFWYQQALGQGPEFLTYFQNEAQLDKSGLPSDRFFAERPEGSVSTLKIQRTQQEDSAVYLCASTRGGEVYNEQFFGPGTRLTVL.

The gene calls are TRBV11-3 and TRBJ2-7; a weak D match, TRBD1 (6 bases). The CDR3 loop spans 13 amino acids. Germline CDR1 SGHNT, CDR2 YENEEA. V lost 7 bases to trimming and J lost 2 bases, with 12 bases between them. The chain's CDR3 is CASTGDDAYEQYF. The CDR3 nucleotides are TGTGCCAGCACAGGGGATGACGCCTACGAGCAGTACTTC. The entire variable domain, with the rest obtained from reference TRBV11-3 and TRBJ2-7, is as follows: EAGVVQSPRYKIIEKKQPVAFWCNPISGHNTLYWYLQNLGQGPELLIRYENEEAVDDSQLPKDRFSAERLKGVDSTLKIQPAELGDSAVYLCASTGDDAYEQYFGPGTRLTVT.

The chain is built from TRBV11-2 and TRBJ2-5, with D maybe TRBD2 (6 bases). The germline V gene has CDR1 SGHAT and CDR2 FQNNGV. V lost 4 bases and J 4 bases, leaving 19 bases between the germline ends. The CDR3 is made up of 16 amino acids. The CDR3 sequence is CASSSPTWEVGETQYF. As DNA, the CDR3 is TGTGCCAGCAGCTCCCCCACTTGGGAGGTTGGAGAGACCCAGTACTTC.

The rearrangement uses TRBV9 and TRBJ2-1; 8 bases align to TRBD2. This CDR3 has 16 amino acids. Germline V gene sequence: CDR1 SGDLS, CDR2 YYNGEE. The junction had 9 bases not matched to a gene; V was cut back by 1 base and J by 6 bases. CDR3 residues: CASSVIGREAGNEQFF. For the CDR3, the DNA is TGTGCCAGCAGCGTAATAGGGCGGGAGGCGGGCAATGAGCAGTTCTTC.

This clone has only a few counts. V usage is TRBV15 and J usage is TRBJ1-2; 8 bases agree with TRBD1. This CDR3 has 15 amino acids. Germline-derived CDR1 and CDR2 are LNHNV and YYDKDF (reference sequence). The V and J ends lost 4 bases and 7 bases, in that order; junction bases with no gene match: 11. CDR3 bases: TGTGCCACCAGCAACCAACAGGGGGGGGTTAGTGGCTACACCTTC. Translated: CATSNQQGGVSGYTF. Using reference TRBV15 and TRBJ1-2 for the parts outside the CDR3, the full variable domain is DAMVIQNPRYQVTQFGKPVTLSCSQTLNHNVMYWYQQKSSQAPKLLFHYYDKDFNNEADTPDNFQSRRPNTSFCFLDIRSPGLGDTAMYLCATSNQQGGVSGYTFGSGTRLTVV.

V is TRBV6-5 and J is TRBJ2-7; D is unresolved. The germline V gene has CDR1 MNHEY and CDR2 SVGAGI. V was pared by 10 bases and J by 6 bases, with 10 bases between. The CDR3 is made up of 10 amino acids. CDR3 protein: CAIIAREQYF. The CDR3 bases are TGTGCCATCATAGCTCGCGAGCAGTACTTC.

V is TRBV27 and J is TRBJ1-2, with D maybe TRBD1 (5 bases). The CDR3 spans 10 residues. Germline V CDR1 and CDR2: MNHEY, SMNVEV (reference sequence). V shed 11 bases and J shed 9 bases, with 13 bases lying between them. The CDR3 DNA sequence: TGTGCCTGGGGGGAGGATAGCTACACCTTC. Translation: CAWGEDSYTF.

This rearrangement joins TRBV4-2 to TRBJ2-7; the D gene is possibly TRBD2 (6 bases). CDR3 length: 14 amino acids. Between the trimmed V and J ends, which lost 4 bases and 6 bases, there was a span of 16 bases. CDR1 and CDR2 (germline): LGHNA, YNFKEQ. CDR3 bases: TGTGCCAGCAGCCGTCCGACTAGGACGGGCGAGCAGTACTTC. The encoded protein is CASSRPTRTGEQYF.

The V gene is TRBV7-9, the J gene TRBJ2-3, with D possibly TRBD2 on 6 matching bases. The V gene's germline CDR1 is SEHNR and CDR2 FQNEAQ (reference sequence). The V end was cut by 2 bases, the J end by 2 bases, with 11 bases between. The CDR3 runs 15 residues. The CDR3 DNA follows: TGTGCCAGCAGCTTATTGGGCGGGACCACAGATACGCAGTATTTT. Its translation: CASSLLGGTTDTQYF.

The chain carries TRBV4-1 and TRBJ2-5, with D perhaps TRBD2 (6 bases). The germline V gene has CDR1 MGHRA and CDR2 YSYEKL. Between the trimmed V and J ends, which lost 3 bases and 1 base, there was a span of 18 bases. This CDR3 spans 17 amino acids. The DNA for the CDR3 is TGCGCCAGCAGCCACAACCCGAGGGACTCCGGCCAAGAGACCCAGTACTTC. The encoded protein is CASSHNPRDSGQETQYF.

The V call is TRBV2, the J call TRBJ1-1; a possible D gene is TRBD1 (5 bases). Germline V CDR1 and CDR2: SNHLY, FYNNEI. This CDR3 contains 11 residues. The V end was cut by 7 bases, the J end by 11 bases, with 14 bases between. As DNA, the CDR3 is TGTGCCAGCATGCCGGGGGTTGAGGCTTTCTTT. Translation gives CASMPGVEAFF. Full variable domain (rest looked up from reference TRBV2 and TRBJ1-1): EPEVTQTPSHQVTQMGQEVILRCVPISNHLYFYWYRQILGQKVEFLVSFYNNEISEKSEIFDDQFSVERPDGSNFTLKIRSTKLEDSAMYFCASMPGVEAFFGQGTRLTVV.

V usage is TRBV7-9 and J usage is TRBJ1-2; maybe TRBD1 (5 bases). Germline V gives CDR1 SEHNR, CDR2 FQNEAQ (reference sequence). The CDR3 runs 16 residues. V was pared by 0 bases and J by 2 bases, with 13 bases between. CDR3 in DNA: TGTGCCAGCAGCTTAGCGTCCGGGGCTTACAACTATGGCTACACCTTC. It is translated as CASSLASGAYNYGYTF.